The clone carrying this T cell receptor beta chain was seen more than once but under ten times. 5'RACE template switching generated TCR cDNA, adding a universal primer site and UMIs. TCRdb re-derived calls from the 5' RACE reads in MiXCR, one entry per CDR3 protein. The repertoire holds roughly 250,000 distinct CDR3 sequences, with roughly 13% as singletons. The sample originates from a study of T cells after yellow fever vaccination. The wider study: Preparing low-cell-number fractions relied on SMART-Seq v4 Ultra Low Input.

V lost 3 bases to trimming and J lost 7 bases, with 14 bases between them. The CDR3 spans 14 residues. CDR1 and CDR2 (germline): SGHTA, FQGNSA. This material consisted of CD4+ T cells sorted from PBMCs, taken 45 days after the yellow fever booster vaccination. The chain links TRBV7-2 to TRBJ2-3; D may be TRBD2 (6 bases). The clonotype was recovered from a man aged 25 to 45 who received the YFV17D yellow fever vaccine. CDR3 DNA: TGTGCCAGCAGCTTGAGCGGGTCTTGGAATACGCAGTATTTT. Its protein product is CASSLSGSWNTQYF.